The source of this TCR beta chain is a study of spatial heterogeneity in lung cancer (dated by TCRdb to the late 2010s). Concerning the study at large: Beta-chain transcripts were consistently detected in greater numbers than alpha-chain transcripts, which likely reflected higher beta-chain transcript abundance. In non-small cell lung cancer, the study made a quantitative comparison of TCR alpha and beta repertoires among multiple tumor regions, matched nontumor lung and blood. Nonsynonymous mutation counts, determined by whole-exome sequencing of tumor tissue, were related to features of the TCR repertoire. Both alpha and beta chains were TCR-sequenced in a few hundred tumor regions, under 85 matched nontumor lung samples and roughly 50 PBMC samples obtained at surgery. In the raw uncorrected reads, each unique combination of TCR and UMI appeared more than ten times on average. Overall study outcomes, separate from this receptor: Ubiquitous expanded tumor TCRs were detected in blood more often at tumor resection than at routine follow-up. Additional single-cell paired TCR alpha and beta sequencing was considered necessary to confirm, at a functional level, the hypothesis that regional TCRs recognize regional mutations.

Libraries were constructed by 5' RACE. TCRdb records NextSeq 500 as the sequencer. In the TCR library protocol, a unique molecular identifier was attached to each TCR cDNA molecule so that PCR and sequencing errors could be corrected. The paper's data handling went like this. TCR identification, UMI-based error correction and CDR3 extraction were all carried out with Decombinator tools. TCRs above a frequency of 2 per 1,000, corresponding to the top 1% of the tumor frequency distribution, were defined as expanded. Rényi diversity was computed with the R vegan package after subsampling each repertoire 100 times to 5,000 TCRs. CDR3 similarity networks were built from amino acid triplet string-kernel similarity, with CDR3s being connected when pairwise similarity was above 0.82. TCRdb trimmed the raw reads at Q25, called clones with MiXCR and kept productive beta chains. Rows matching on CDR3 protein sequence are summarized as one entry with the most common DNA and genes. These V and J calls originate from TCRdb's pipeline instead of the authors' own analysis. This sample is represented by roughly 7,000 distinct CDR3 sequences; about 19% of them were singletons. Jointly, the top ten make up more than 15% of the sample.

The meaning of the sample's time point label: sample taken at primary tumor resection. Without any cell sorting, TCR sequencing was performed on whole RNA extracted either from tumor and nontumor lung tissue or from cryopreserved PBMC samples. Samples were obtained from fewer than 80 patients with early-stage, untreated non-small cell lung cancer from the lung TRACERx cohort. Only patients for whom sufficient RNA was available from at least two tumor regions were selected for TCR sequencing. The CDR3 goes from the cysteine to the phenylalanine over 21 residues. Kept here is only the CDR3 DNA, which spans 63 bases and is read in frame from base 1. From a lookup of the germline V gene (reference sequence), CDR1 and CDR2 are SEHNR and FQNEAQ. The V end gives up 5 bases and the J end 1 base, leaving 20 bases in the junction not matched to a gene. This clonotype was counted only a few times. Its antigen has not been determined. One base away there is no much larger clone; base qualities are not given.

The chain couples TRBV7-9 to TRBJ2-6; TRBD1 matches 7 bases in the middle. The sequence was obtained from a female donor with early-stage non-small cell lung cancer. The source was PBMCs, collected at surgery. CDR3 sequence: CASSTGDLSGRQVSGANVLTF. The nucleotides read TGTGCCAGCAGCACAGGGGATTTATCAGGGCGACAAGTATCTGGGGCCAACGTCCTGACTTTC.